These 4 T cell receptor delta chains originate from one sample sequenced in a study of γδ T cells in repeated Plasmodium falciparum infection. Bulk repertoires came from Vgamma9/Vdelta2+ or Vdelta2-negative gammadelta T cells flow-sorted from PBMC. TCRdb reanalysed the multiplex PCR reads via CATT. The sample carries 85,000 to 95,000 delta-chain clones, 1.4% recorded once. Sequenced input: gamma-delta T cells from blood. These receptors were obtained from a pool of human donors (malaria-infected and uninfected, not separated).

In the case of this clone: A far larger clone differs by one base, so this is likely a read error. Other nucleotide sequences in the sample specify the same CDR3. The J gene is TRDJ1, the V gene TRDV2; 8 bases align to TRDD3. The J gene, missing from TCRdb, was assigned here through DNA to germline matching. The V gene's germline CDR1 is GEAIGNYY and CDR2 EKD. Losses at the gene ends were 1 base for V and 1 base for J; bases not matched to a gene: 4. CDR3 length: 15 amino acids. The chain's CDR3 is CACDTLGGPTDKLIF. CDR3 coding DNA: TGTGCCTGTGACACACTGGGGGGGCCCACCGATAAACTCATCTTT.

A few counts support this clone. A read error is the likely source, as a far larger clone sits one nucleotide away. Different DNA sequences within this sample yield the same CDR3. This sequence joins TRDV1 and TRDJ1; 9 bases align to TRDD3. The CDR3 has 18 residues. Germline CDR1 and CDR2: TSWWSYY and QGS. CDR3 protein: CALGELSTWAPWGMRVIF. The CDR3 DNA reads TGCGCTCTTGGGGAACTTTCCACGTGGGCCCCCTGGGGGATGAGGGTCATCTTT.

To note about this clone: At one of its ends the junction is not consistent with the germline gene, which may arise from a read error. V and J are TRDV1 and TRDJ1; 11 bases are a match to TRDD3. TCRdb lists no J gene, so it was determined here by aligning the DNA to germline. The CDR3 has 19 residues. The germline V gene encodes CDR1 TSWWSYY and CDR2 QGS. Here the CDR3 reads CALGEGWGIPPRGTDELIF. In DNA form, the CDR3 reads TGTGCTCTTGGGGAGGGCTGGGGGATACCTCCTAGGGGCACCGATGAACTCATCTTT.

On this clone: TCRdb assigns this DNA the protein of a much larger clone, which departs from its translation at residue 12; this likely reflects a read error, and the protein shown comes from translating the DNA. The V gene is TRDV1, the J gene TRDJ1, with D perhaps TRDD2 (5 bases). The CDR3 runs to 17 residues. Germline values: CDR1 TSWWSYY, CDR2 QGS. In DNA, the CDR3 is TGTGCTCTTGGGGAACCGGGCTTCCGACGACACGCCGATAAACCCATCTTT. Translated: CALGEPGFRRHADKPIF.